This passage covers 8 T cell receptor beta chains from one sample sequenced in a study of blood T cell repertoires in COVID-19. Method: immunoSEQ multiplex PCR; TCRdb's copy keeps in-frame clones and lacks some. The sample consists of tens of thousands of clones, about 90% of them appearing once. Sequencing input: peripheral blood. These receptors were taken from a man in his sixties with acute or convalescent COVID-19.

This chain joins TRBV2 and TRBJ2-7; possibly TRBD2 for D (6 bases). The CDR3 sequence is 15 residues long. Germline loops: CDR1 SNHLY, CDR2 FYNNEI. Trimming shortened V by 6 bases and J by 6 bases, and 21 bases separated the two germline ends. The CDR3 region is CASRIGGRYDGEQYF. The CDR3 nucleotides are TGTGCCAGCAGAATCGGGGGACGATATGATGGCGAGCAGTACTTC.

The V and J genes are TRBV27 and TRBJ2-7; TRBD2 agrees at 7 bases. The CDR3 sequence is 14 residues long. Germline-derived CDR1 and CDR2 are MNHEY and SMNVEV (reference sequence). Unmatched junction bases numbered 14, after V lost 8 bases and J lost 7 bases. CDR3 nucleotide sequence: TGTGCCAGCTGGGGAGGGCAGGGCGGGTTGGAGCAGTACTTC. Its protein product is CASWGGQGGLEQYF.

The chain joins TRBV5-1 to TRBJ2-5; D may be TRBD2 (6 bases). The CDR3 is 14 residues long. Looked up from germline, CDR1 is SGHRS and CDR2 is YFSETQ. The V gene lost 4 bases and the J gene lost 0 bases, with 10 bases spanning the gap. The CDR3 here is CASSRDSYQETQYF. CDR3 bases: TGCGCCAGCAGCCGGGACTCCTACCAAGAGACCCAGTACTTC.

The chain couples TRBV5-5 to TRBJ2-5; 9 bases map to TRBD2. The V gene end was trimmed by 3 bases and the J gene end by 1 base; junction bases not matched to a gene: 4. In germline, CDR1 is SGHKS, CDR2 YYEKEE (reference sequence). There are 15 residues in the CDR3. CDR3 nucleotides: TGTGCCAGCAGCTCCTCTAGCGGGGCCCAAGAGACCCAGTACTTC. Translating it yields CASSSSSGAQETQYF.

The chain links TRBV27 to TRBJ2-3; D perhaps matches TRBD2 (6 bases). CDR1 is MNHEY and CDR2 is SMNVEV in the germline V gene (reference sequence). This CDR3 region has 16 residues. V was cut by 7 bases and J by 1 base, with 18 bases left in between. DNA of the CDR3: TGTGCCAGCACGGACGGGGGTGTCAAGGGCACAGATACGCAGTATTTT. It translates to CASTDGGVKGTDTQYF.

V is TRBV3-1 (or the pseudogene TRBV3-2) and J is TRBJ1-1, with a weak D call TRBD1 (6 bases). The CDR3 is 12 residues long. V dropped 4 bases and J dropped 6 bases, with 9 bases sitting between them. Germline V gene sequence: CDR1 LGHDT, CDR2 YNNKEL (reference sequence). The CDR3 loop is CASSPGTPEAFF. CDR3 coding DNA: TGTGCCAGCAGCCCCGGGACACCTGAAGCTTTCTTT.

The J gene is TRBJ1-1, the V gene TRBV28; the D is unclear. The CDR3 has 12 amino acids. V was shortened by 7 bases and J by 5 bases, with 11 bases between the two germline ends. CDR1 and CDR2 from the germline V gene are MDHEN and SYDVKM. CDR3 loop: CASTSPRTEAFF. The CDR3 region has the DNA TGTGCCAGCACGTCCCCGAGGACTGAAGCTTTCTTT.

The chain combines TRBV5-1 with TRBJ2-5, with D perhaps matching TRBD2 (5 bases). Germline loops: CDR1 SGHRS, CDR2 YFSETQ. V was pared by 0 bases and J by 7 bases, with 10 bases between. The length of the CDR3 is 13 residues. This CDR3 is CASSLGGEGTQYF. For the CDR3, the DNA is TGCGCCAGCAGCTTGGGGGGTGAGGGGACCCAGTACTTC.